Following are 31 T cell receptor beta chains from one sample sequenced in a study of regulatory T cells in long-lasting Graves disease. HTBI primers from iRepertoire and Arm-PCR of CDR3 regions yielded the TCR beta libraries. One entry per CDR3 protein results from TCRdb running MiXCR on the multiplex PCR reads. The table lists some 600,000 distinct CDR3 sequences, about 16% of them singletons, with about 12% in the top ten. Specified time point: newly diagnosed GD, antithyroid drugs for less than 3 months. Preparation of the TCR library used RNA extracted from PBMCs. The data also belong to a second study, concerning T cells in Graves' hyperthyroidism and ophthalmopathy.

The specimen was peripheral blood mononuclear cells (PBMCs), collected at new diagnosis, from a patient treated with antithyroid drugs. Receptors were obtained from a young man with Graves disease.

This clonotype has only a few counts. The chain has TRBV7-3 and TRBJ2-2; D call uncertain. The CDR3 is made up of 16 amino acids. The germline V gene has CDR1 SGHTA and CDR2 FQGTGA. V shed 5 bases and J shed 1 base, with 14 bases lying between them. CDR3 protein: CASSLGTSRNTGELFF. CDR3 DNA: TGTGCCAGCAGCCTGGGAACGAGTCGGAACACCGGGGAGCTGTTTTTT.

This clonotype was recorded a few times. The chain links TRBV5-1 to TRBJ2-1; the match to TRBD2 covers 9 bases. The last part of the DNA fits TRBJ2-5 better; the J call may be wrong. The CDR3 is 16 amino acids. In germline, CDR1 is SGHRS, CDR2 YFSETQ. CDR3 sequence: CASSLSAGGPRETQYF. The CDR3, as DNA: TGCGCCAGCAGCTTGAGCGCGGGAGGGCCTCGAGAGACCCAGTACTTC.

The table lists this clonotype with a few counts. This chain links TRBV5-6 with TRBJ2-5; maybe TRBD2 (5 bases). Looked up from germline, CDR1 is SGHDT and CDR2 is YYEEEE. V was clipped by 4 bases and J by 5 bases, with 15 bases between them. The CDR3 is 14 amino acids. Written as DNA, the CDR3 is TGTGCCAGCAGCCCCGTGGCGGGTGGTGAGACCCAGTACTTC. This encodes CASSPVAGGETQYF.

This chain uses TRBV5-1 with TRBJ1-2, with D perhaps matching TRBD1 (5 bases). Trimming shortened V by 4 bases and J by 3 bases, and 13 bases separated the two germline ends. The CDR3 runs to 14 residues. Germline CDR1 and CDR2: SGHRS and YFSETQ. CDR3 region: CASSIRATDYGYTF. CDR3 coding DNA: TGCGCCAGCAGCATCAGGGCGACGGACTATGGCTACACCTTC.

The chain recombines TRBV28 with TRBJ1-2; a possible D gene is TRBD1 (5 bases). V lost 6 bases and J 4 bases, leaving 9 bases between the germline ends. The CDR3 has 12 amino acids. Germline-derived CDR1 and CDR2 are MDHEN and SYDVKM. The CDR3 coding sequence is TGTGCCAGCAGGGGGGTTTCCTATGGCTACACCTTC. It translates to CASRGVSYGYTF.

V usage is TRBV29-1 and J usage is TRBJ2-5; D not resolved. The CDR3 spans 12 residues. Per germline, CDR1 SQVTM and CDR2 ANQGSEA. The V gene lost 4 bases and the J gene lost 2 bases, with 8 bases spanning the gap. Here the CDR3 DNA reads TGCAGCGTTGGTTACAGTCAAGAGACCCAGTACTTC. Amino acid sequence: CSVGYSQETQYF.

This clonotype was seen more than once but under ten times. V is TRBV7-9 and J is TRBJ2-1; the D is unclear. CDR3 length: 12 amino acids. CDR1 and CDR2 (germline): SEHNR, FQNEAQ (reference sequence). The germline V and J ends were trimmed by 4 bases and 7 bases, with 8 bases remaining between them. CDR3 nucleotides: TGTGCCAGCAGCTACGGACGGAATGAGCAGTTCTTC. It encodes CASSYGRNEQFF.

The V and J genes are TRBV10-3 and TRBJ2-1; the match to TRBD1 covers 10 bases. V lost 5 bases and J lost 2; bases outside the gene matches: 12. The CDR3 consists of 18 residues. Germline V gene data show CDR1 as ENHRY and CDR2 as SYGVKD. The CDR3 DNA follows: TGTGCCATCAGTTCGACAGGGGGCAACATAAGTGCCTACAATGAGCAGTTCTTC. Translated, it gives CAISSTGGNISAYNEQFF.

This clonotype was detected ten times or more. The chain couples TRBV6-2 or TRBV6-3 to TRBJ1-1; tentatively, D is TRBD1 (6 bases). Between the trimmed V and J ends, which lost 4 bases and 5 bases, there was a span of 23 bases. CDR3 length equals 17 residues. CDR1 MNHEY and CDR2 SVGEGT come from the germline V gene. The CDR3 nucleotides are TGTGCCAGCAGTTTCTATTCTCGCAATAAGGGGGGAACTGAAGCTTTCTTT. This sequence encodes CASSFYSRNKGGTEAFF.

There are a few counts of this clonotype. Compared with germline, one end of the junction differs, possibly owing to a read error. The CDR3 DNA reads TGTGCCGGCAGCATCGGGGCCCAGGGCAATCAGCCCCAGCATTTT. Translation gives CAGSIGAQGNQPQHF. The chain combines TRBV12-3 or TRBV12-4 with TRBJ1-5, with TRBD1 as a possible D gene (5 bases). This CDR3 region has 15 residues.

In this sample, this clonotype turned up a few times. Here the CDR3 reads CASSLEGAGRGQPQHF. DNA for the CDR3: TGTGCCAGCAGTTTAGAGGGGGCAGGGAGAGGGCAGCCCCAGCATTTT. The chain employs TRBV12-3 or TRBV12-4 and TRBJ1-5; 7 bases align to TRBD1. The CDR3 sequence is 16 residues long. V gave up 1 base and J gave up 7 bases; unmatched junction bases: 10.

This clonotype was observed at least ten times. V is TRBV15 and J is TRBJ2-7; TRBD1 aligns across 7 bases. Germline CDR1 and CDR2: LNHNV and YYDKDF (reference sequence). The ends lost 3 bases at V and 0 bases at J; junction bases unmatched: 8. The CDR3 totals 16 residues. The CDR3 here is CATSSLVTGSSYEQYF. The CDR3 nucleotides are TGTGCCACCAGCAGCCTGGTGACAGGGTCCTCCTACGAGCAGTACTTC.

Points on this clonotype: One junction end does not reproduce the germline sequence, and a read error may be involved. The chain employs TRBV11-2 and TRBJ2-3, with unresolved D. This CDR3 region has 14 residues. Germline CDR1 reads SGHAT; CDR2 reads FQNNGV. Here the CDR3 reads CASSSDPYTDTRYF. CDR3 nucleotide sequence: TGTGCCAGCAGCTCAGATCCCTACACAGATACGCGGTATTTT.

For the CDR3, the DNA is TGTGCCAGCAACCTTCTCGGACAGGGTGAGGGGACAGATACGCAGTATTTT. Protein: CASNLLGQGEGTDTQYF. V usage is TRBV27 and J usage is TRBJ2-3; TRBD1 agrees at 8 bases. V dropped 7 bases and J dropped 3; count of bases not matched to a gene: 15. This CDR3 region has 17 residues. Per germline, CDR1 MNHEY and CDR2 SMNVEV (reference sequence).

This chain joins TRBV19 and TRBJ1-1; D is ambiguous. The CDR3 sequence is 12 residues long. CDR1 and CDR2 (germline): LNHDA, SQIVND (reference sequence). V was pared by 2 bases and J by 1 base, with 2 bases between. This CDR3 reads CASSIKNTEAFF. In DNA form, the CDR3 reads TGTGCCAGTAGTATAAAGAACACTGAAGCTTTCTTT.

The V and J genes are TRBV30 and TRBJ2-7, with D possibly being TRBD1 (7 bases). Trimming took off 2 bases at V and 2 bases at J, with 28 bases between the two ends. The CDR3 runs to 19 residues. Per germline, CDR1 GTSNPN and CDR2 SVGIG (reference sequence). The CDR3 sequence is CAWSPRRGQWGQGAYEQYF. The CDR3, as DNA: TGTGCCTGGAGTCCACGGAGGGGACAGTGGGGGCAGGGGGCCTACGAGCAGTACTTC.

This clonotype was counted between two and nine times. The chain carries TRBV2 and TRBJ2-7, with a weak D call TRBD2 (6 bases). Deletions cut 6 bases from V and 0 bases from J, with 15 bases between. This CDR3 region has 15 residues. The germline V gene has CDR1 SNHLY and CDR2 FYNNEI. Here the CDR3 reads CASSESAGGSYEQYF. The DNA of the CDR3 is TGTGCCAGCAGCGAGTCAGCGGGCGGCTCCTACGAGCAGTACTTC.

This clonotype occurred many times. The rearrangement uses TRBV11-1 and TRBJ2-5, with 7 bases that match TRBD1. The CDR3 is 14 residues long. Germline V gene data show CDR1 as SGHAT and CDR2 as FQDESV (reference sequence). Trimming removed 5 bases from V and 1 base from J; junction bases left unmatched: 4. This CDR3 is CASSPGTVQETQYF. CDR3 coding DNA: TGTGCCAGCAGCCCTGGGACAGTCCAAGAGACCCAGTACTTC.

The table lists this clonotype with many counts. The rearrangement links TRBV28 to TRBJ1-1; D uncertain. The CDR3 contains 13 residues. CDR1 is MDHEN and CDR2 is SYDVKM in the germline V gene. V lost 6 bases and J lost 0, with 8 bases in between. The CDR3 sequence is CASRKRVNTEAFF. The CDR3 nucleotides are TGTGCCAGCAGGAAGAGGGTGAACACTGAAGCTTTCTTT.

This clonotype showed up many times. The chain has TRBV3-1 and TRBJ2-5, with no clear D. V was clipped by 0 bases and J by 4 bases, with 6 bases between them. Germline CDR1 is LGHDT and CDR2 is YNNKEL (reference sequence). The CDR3 consists of 13 residues. As DNA, the CDR3 is TGTGCCAGCAGCCAAGATTCGGGAGAGACCCAGTACTTC. Translation: CASSQDSGETQYF.

This clonotype was counted at least ten times. The rearrangement links TRBV28 to TRBJ2-7, with a tentative D call TRBD1 (6 bases). Germline CDR1 reads MDHEN; CDR2 reads SYDVKM. Trimming removed 0 bases at V and 6 bases at J, with 15 bases between. The CDR3 is 15 residues long. The CDR3 protein is CASSLWQGTSSEQYF. CDR3 coding DNA: TGTGCCAGCAGTTTATGGCAGGGGACATCAAGCGAGCAGTACTTC.

V gene TRBV28 combines with J gene TRBJ1-6; maybe TRBD1 (5 bases). The CDR3 is made up of 15 amino acids. V lost 3 bases to trimming and J lost 2 bases, with 8 bases between them. CDR1 is MDHEN and CDR2 is SYDVKM in the germline V gene. The CDR3 sequence is CASSFQGTYNSPLHF. The DNA of the CDR3 is TGTGCCAGCAGTTTTCAGGGAACCTATAATTCACCCCTCCACTTT.

This clonotype was counted at least ten times. This chain uses TRBV6-1 with TRBJ1-1; D remains ambiguous. Germline CDR1 MNHNS, CDR2 SASEGT. The CDR3 is 15 residues long. Trimming removed 2 bases from V and 1 base from J, with 11 bases in between. This CDR3 is CASSEKSSRNTEAFF. The CDR3 DNA is TGTGCCAGCAGTGAAAAAAGTAGCAGGAACACTGAAGCTTTCTTT.

In this sample, this clonotype turned up a few times. The rearrangement joins TRBV6-2 or TRBV6-3 to TRBJ2-7; TRBD1 agrees at 9 bases. The V gene end was trimmed by 2 bases and the J gene end by 6 bases; junction bases not matched to a gene: 2. The germline V gene encodes CDR1 MNHEY and CDR2 SVGEGT. CDR3 length: 13 amino acids. The CDR3 loop reads CASSYGTGSEQYF. Here the CDR3 DNA reads TGTGCCAGCAGTTACGGGACAGGGAGCGAGCAGTACTTC.

This clonotype was seen many times. This chain joins TRBV11-1 and TRBJ2-5, with 7 bases that match TRBD1. Germline-derived CDR1 and CDR2 are SGHAT and FQDESV (reference sequence). V shed 0 bases, J shed 4 bases, and the junction held 5 bases outside the gene matches. The CDR3 runs to 15 residues. The chain's CDR3 is CASSLAPGQLETQYF. The CDR3 DNA reads as TGTGCCAGCAGCTTAGCCCCGGGACAGCTAGAGACCCAGTACTTC.

This clonotype occurred many times. The chain employs TRBV6-1 and TRBJ1-1; maybe TRBD1 (6 bases). The germline gives CDR1 MNHNS, CDR2 SASEGT. V gave up 7 bases and J gave up 4 bases, with 16 bases separating them. The CDR3 is 14 amino acids. The CDR3 sequence is CASNSPRGLTEAFF. For the CDR3, the DNA is TGTGCCAGCAACTCCCCCAGGGGTCTCACTGAAGCTTTCTTT.

V and J are TRBV4-1 and TRBJ1-1, with a weak D call TRBD1 (5 bases). CDR1 and CDR2 from the germline V gene are MGHRA and YSYEKL. V shed 5 bases and J shed 4 bases, with 20 bases lying between them. The CDR3 extends over 16 amino acids. CDR3 DNA sequence: TGCGCCAGCAGCGTACCAACCCGGGGGGGGACCACTGAAGCTTTCTTT. This sequence encodes CASSVPTRGGTTEAFF.

This clonotype was observed a handful of times. V and J are TRBV9 and TRBJ2-5; 7 bases fit TRBD2. The J segment lost 2 bases and the V segment lost 0 bases, leaving 7 bases of the junction unmatched. The V gene's germline CDR1 is SGDLS and CDR2 YYNGEE. This CDR3 spans 16 amino acids. The CDR3 region is CASSVDAGAGQETQYF. The CDR3 DNA reads TGTGCCAGCAGCGTAGATGCGGGAGCGGGGCAAGAGACCCAGTACTTC.

This clonotype was observed many times. V usage is TRBV6-2 or TRBV6-3 and J usage is TRBJ2-5, with D uncertain. CDR1 is MNHEY, CDR2 SVGEGT, per germline. The germline V and J ends were trimmed by 6 bases and 9 bases, with 17 bases remaining between them. This CDR3 spans 13 amino acids. CDR3 DNA: TGTGCCAGCAGACCCGGGCCCTCCCGGGCCCAGTACTTC. Its translation: CASRPGPSRAQYF.

This clonotype has more than one count but fewer than ten. The genes are TRBV7-9 and TRBJ1-2; TRBD1 might be the D (6 bases). This CDR3 comprises 15 residues. V dropped 3 bases and J dropped 3 bases, with 14 bases sitting between them. Germline V gives CDR1 SEHNR, CDR2 FQNEAQ (reference sequence). DNA for the CDR3: TGTGCCAGCAGCTTGCACAGGGTCTCTCACTATGGCTACACCTTC. This sequence encodes CASSLHRVSHYGYTF.

The V gene is TRBV29-1, the J gene TRBJ1-3; no clear D gene. Germline CDR1 and CDR2: SQVTM and ANQGSEA. V gave up 3 bases and J gave up 1 base, with 10 bases separating them. The CDR3 is made up of 14 amino acids. The chain's CDR3 is CSVDGTSSGNTIYF. The CDR3 DNA is TGCAGCGTTGATGGCACGTCGTCTGGAAACACCATATATTTT.